Each of the 11 T cell receptor beta chains below was sequenced from the same sample in a study of OX40 agonist ivuxolimab in advanced cancers. The data were produced by immunoSEQ multiplex PCR, yet TCRdb's version contains in-frame clones alone and is incomplete. The repertoire holds 70,000 to 95,000 clones, with approximately 90% as singletons. The sequenced sample was CD4+ or CD8+ T cells sorted from blood, obtained in a trial of the OX40 agonist ivuxolimab. The receptors shown here come from an adult with an advanced solid tumor such as melanoma, head and neck, liver or kidney cancer.

The V gene is TRBV18, the J gene TRBJ1-2; D is undetermined. CDR1 KGHSH and CDR2 LQKENI come from the germline V gene. Trimming took off 2 bases at V and 3 bases at J, with 7 bases between the two ends. The CDR3 covers 13 residues. The CDR3 sequence: CASSPVGDYGYTF. CDR3 in DNA: TGTGCCAGCTCACCAGTCGGCGACTATGGCTACACCTTC.

The chain is built from TRBV30 and TRBJ2-1; TRBD1 might be the D (5 bases). Germline CDR1 and CDR2: GTSNPN and SVGIG (reference sequence). V lost 4 bases to trimming and J lost 11 bases, with 9 bases between them. The CDR3 has 10 amino acids. CDR3 residues: CAWNRGKQFF. CDR3 sequence (DNA): TGTGCCTGGAATAGGGGTAAGCAGTTCTTC.

CDR3 nucleotides: TGTGCCAGCAGTTTGGACTACAATAGGGAGACCCAGTACTTC. Translating it yields CASSLDYNRETQYF. The rearrangement uses TRBV11-2 and TRBJ2-5; D might be TRBD2 (6 bases). The CDR3 is made up of 14 amino acids. Germline lookup yields CDR1 SGHAT and CDR2 FQNNGV. The V end lost 6 bases, the J end lost 5 bases, and 16 bases lay between the germline ends.

In this sample, this clone turned up once. J is TRBJ1-1 and V is TRBV5-4, with D maybe TRBD1 (6 bases). CDR3 size: 14 residues. Per germline, CDR1 SGHNT and CDR2 YYREEE (reference sequence). Trimming stripped 2 bases from V and 6 bases from J, with 14 bases between. The CDR3 protein is CASSFPGTPAEAFF. For the CDR3, the DNA is TGTGCCAGCAGCTTCCCCGGGACACCGGCTGAAGCTTTCTTT.

The V and J genes are TRBV7-9 and TRBJ1-4, with D hard to call. The length of the CDR3 is 17 residues. Trimming removed 1 base at V and 10 bases at J, with 22 bases between. The germline V gene has CDR1 SEHNR and CDR2 FQNEAQ (reference sequence). The CDR3 loop is CASSLEPGGVMMGKLFF. The CDR3 DNA follows: TGTGCCAGCAGCTTAGAGCCGGGCGGCGTGATGATGGGAAAACTGTTTTTT.

This chain joins TRBV10-1 and TRBJ1-1, with D uncertain. The germline V gene has CDR1 WNHNN and CDR2 SYGVQD (reference sequence). The CDR3 spans 13 residues. Trimming removed 6 bases from V and 0 bases from J, with 8 bases in between. The CDR3 sequence is CASSVDLNTEAFF. Here the CDR3 DNA reads TGCGCCAGCAGCGTGGACTTGAACACTGAAGCTTTCTTT.

This clone appeared a single time. The chain is built from TRBV20-1 and TRBJ1-2; no clear D gene. CDR1 and CDR2 from the germline V gene are DFQATT and SNEGSKA (reference sequence). The ends were cut back, 7 bases at V and 6 bases at J, with 9 bases in the middle. This CDR3 is 10 amino acids long. The CDR3 DNA follows: TGCAGTGGGGAGGAGGATGGCTACACCTTC. It yields the protein CSGEEDGYTF.

The chain uses TRBV5-4 and TRBJ1-2, with D hard to call. Germline V gives CDR1 SGHNT, CDR2 YYREEE (reference sequence). V lost 0 bases and J 6 bases, leaving 12 bases between the germline ends. The CDR3 sequence is 14 residues long. CDR3 bases: TGTGCCAGCAGCTTGGCCGGATGGGGAGATGGCTACACCTTC. The encoded protein is CASSLAGWGDGYTF.

The J gene is TRBJ2-5, the V gene TRBV11-3; 14 nucleotides match TRBD2. Germline V gene lookup returns CDR1 SGHNT and CDR2 YENEEA. Unmatched junction bases numbered 11, after V lost 5 bases and J lost 0 bases. This CDR3 region has 19 residues. CDR3 loop: CASSPQPGLAGEYQETQYF. CDR3 coding DNA: TGTGCCAGCAGCCCGCAGCCGGGACTAGCGGGAGAGTACCAAGAGACCCAGTACTTC. Filled out from reference TRBV11-3 and TRBJ2-5, the complete variable domain reads EAGVVQSPRYKIIEKKQPVAFWCNPISGHNTLYWYLQNLGQGPELLIRYENEEAVDDSQLPKDRFSAERLKGVDSTLKIQPAELGDSAVYLCASSPQPGLAGEYQETQYFGPGTRLLVL.

This CDR3 reads CASSIRGYEQYF. CDR3 coding DNA: TGTGCCAGCAGTATCAGGGGCTACGAGCAGTACTTC. This sequence joins TRBV6-1 and TRBJ2-7, with a possible D match to TRBD1 (6 bases). Trimming cost V 5 bases and J 3 bases, with 8 bases left between them. This CDR3 region has 12 residues. The V gene's germline CDR1 is MNHNS and CDR2 SASEGT.

This clone has more than one count but fewer than ten. V gene TRBV7-9 combines with J gene TRBJ1-1; 9 bases map to TRBD1. The V segment lost 1 base and the J segment 4 bases; nucleotides outside the gene matches: 4. Germline CDR1 and CDR2: SEHNR and FQNEAQ (reference sequence). The CDR3 consists of 15 residues. CDR3 sequence (DNA): TGTGCCAGCAGCTTAGAGGGACAGGGAGGCACTGAAGCTTTCTTT. It is translated as CASSLEGQGGTEAFF. Together with reference TRBV7-9 and TRBJ1-1, the CDR3 gives the full variable domain: DTGVSQNPRHKITKRGQNVTFRCDPISEHNRLYWYRQTLGQGPEFLTYFQNEAQLEKSRLLSDRFSAERPKGSFSTLEIQRTEQGDSAMYLCASSLEGQGGTEAFFGQGTRLTVV.